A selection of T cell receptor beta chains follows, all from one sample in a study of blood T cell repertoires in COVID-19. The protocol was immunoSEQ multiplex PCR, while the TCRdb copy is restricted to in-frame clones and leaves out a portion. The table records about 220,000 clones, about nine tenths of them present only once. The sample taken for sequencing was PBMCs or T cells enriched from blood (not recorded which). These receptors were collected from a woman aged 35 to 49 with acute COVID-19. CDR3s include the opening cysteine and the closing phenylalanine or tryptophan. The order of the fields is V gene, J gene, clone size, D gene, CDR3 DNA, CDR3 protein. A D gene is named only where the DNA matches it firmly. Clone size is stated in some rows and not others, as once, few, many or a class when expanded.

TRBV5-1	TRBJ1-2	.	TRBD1	TGCGCCAGCAGCCCAGGACAGGGGGGTGGCTACACCTTC	CASSPGQGGGYTF
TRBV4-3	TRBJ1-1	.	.	TGCGCCAGCAGCCAAGATCTATCCCCCCAGGGCCGAGCTTTCTTT	CASSQDLSPQGRAFF
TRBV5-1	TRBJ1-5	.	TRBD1	TGCGCCAGCAGCCCCGAGGGACAGGGCAATCAGCCCCAGCATTTT	CASSPEGQGNQPQHF
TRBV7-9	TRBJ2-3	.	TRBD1	TGTGCCAGCAGCTTAGGGGCGGACAGGGGAAGGTCAGATACGCAGTATTTT	CASSLGADRGRSDTQYF
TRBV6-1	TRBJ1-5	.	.	TGTGCCAGCAGTGATAGGGACACTAGCAATCAGCCCCAGCATTTT	CASSDRDTSNQPQHF
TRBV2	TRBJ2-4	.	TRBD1	TGTGCCAGCAGTGGACCTCGGACAGGACTAGCCAAAAACATTCAGTACTTC	CASSGPRTGLAKNIQYF
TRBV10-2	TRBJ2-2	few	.	TGCGCCAGCAGTGACAGGGTAAAGTACACCGGGGAGCTGTTTTTT	CASSDRVKYTGELFF
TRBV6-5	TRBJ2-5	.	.	TGTGCCAGCAGTTACCTGGCCGCAGGGGGAGGAGAGACCCAGTACTTC	CASSYLAAGGGETQYF
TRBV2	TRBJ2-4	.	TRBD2	TGTGCCAGCAACGGGGGGGATCGCATTCAGTACTTC	CASNGGDRIQYF
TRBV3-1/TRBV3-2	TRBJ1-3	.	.	TGTGCCAGCAGCCAAGATGTTTTAACGGGGGTCGGTCGGAACACCATATATTTT	CASSQDVLTGVGRNTIYF
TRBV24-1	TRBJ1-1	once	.	TGTGCCACCAGTGATGGGGAGGGTCTGAACACTGAAGCTTTCTTT	CATSDGEGLNTEAFF
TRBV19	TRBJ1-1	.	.	TGTGCCAGTCTTTCGGGGGGGCGCGGAGCTTTCTTT	CASLSGGRGAFF
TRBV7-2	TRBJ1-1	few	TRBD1	TGTGCCAGCAGCTTAAACAGGGGAAAGACTGAAGCTTTCTTT	CASSLNRGKTEAFF
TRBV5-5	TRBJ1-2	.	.	TGTGCCAGCAGCACCAGAGAGGTATTCGATGGCTACACCTTC	CASSTREVFDGYTF
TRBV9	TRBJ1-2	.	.	TGTGCCTCTCAGGACGGACTATACTATGGCTACACCTTC	CASQDGLYYGYTF
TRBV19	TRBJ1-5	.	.	TGTGCCAGTAGATTGGGGAGTTATAGCAATCAGCCCCAGCATTTT	CASRLGSYSNQPQHF
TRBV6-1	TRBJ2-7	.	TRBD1	TGTGCCAGCAGCCCCGGGACAGGGAGCTCCGAGCAGTACTTC	CASSPGTGSSEQYF
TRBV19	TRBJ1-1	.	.	TGTGCCAGTAGTATAAGGGGCGTTTTGAACACTGAAGCTTTCTTT	CASSIRGVLNTEAFF
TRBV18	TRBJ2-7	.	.	TGTGCCAGCTCACCACCGGGTAGGGGGATGAACGAGCAGTACTTC	CASSPPGRGMNEQYF
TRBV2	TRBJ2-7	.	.	TGTGCCAGCAGCGCGTTCTCGGGGGGCAACTACGAGCAGTACTTC	CASSAFSGGNYEQYF
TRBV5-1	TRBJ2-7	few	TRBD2	TGCGCCAGCAGCCGAGGACTAGCGGGGCTCTACGAGCAGTACTTC	CASSRGLAGLYEQYF
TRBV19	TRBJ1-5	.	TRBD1	TGTGCCAGTAGCACACAGGGGGAACAGCCCCAGCATTTT	CASSTQGEQPQHF
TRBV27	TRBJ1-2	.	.	TGTGCCAGCAGTCCCTACTCCACAGGGACCTATGGCTACACCTTC	CASSPYSTGTYGYTF
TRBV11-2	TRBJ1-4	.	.	TGTGCCAGCAGCTTCGGACAGACTGCAACTAATGAAAAACTGTTTTTT	CASSFGQTATNEKLFF
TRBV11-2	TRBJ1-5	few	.	TGTGCCAGCAGCCTGGGCGGGGGACTTGATCAGCCCCAGCATTTT	CASSLGGGLDQPQHF
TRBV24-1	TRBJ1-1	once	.	TGTGCCACCAGTGACCCAGAAGACACTGAAGCTTTCTTT	CATSDPEDTEAFF
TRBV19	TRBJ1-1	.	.	TGTGCCAGTAGTATTAGCCGGGGGGAGACTGAAGCTTTCTTT	CASSISRGETEAFF
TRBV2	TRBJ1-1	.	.	TGTGCCAGCATGTTCGCGATCCCGAACACTGAAGCTTTCTTT	CASMFAIPNTEAFF
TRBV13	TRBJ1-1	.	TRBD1	TGTGCCAGCAGTCTCAAGGGGGCGCCGGGCACTGAAGCTTTCTTT	CASSLKGAPGTEAFF
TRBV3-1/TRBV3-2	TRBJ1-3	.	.	TGTGCCAGCAGCCAACAAGGGGCTGGGACCATATATTTT	CASSQQGAGTIYF
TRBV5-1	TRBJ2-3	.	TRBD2	TGCGCCAGCAGCGGCCACACTAGCGGGGTAGATACGCAGTATTTT	CASSGHTSGVDTQYF
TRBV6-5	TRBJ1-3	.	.	TGTGCCAGCAGTTACGCGGGGGGCACCATATATTTT	CASSYAGGTIYF